The 28 T cell receptor beta chains presented below share a single source sample, sequenced in a study of cytomegalovirus exposure and HLA in healthy donors. Primers: 60 Vbeta forward and 13 Jbeta reverse. Sequencing was performed with immunoSEQ multiplex PCR; in TCRdb, only in-frame clones are kept and a portion is missing. This table has 150,000 to 200,000 clones, around nine tenths appearing once. Sequenced sample: PBMCs. The receptors were gathered from a woman in her late teens or twenties in good health and CMV-seronegative.

The J gene is TRBJ2-1, the V gene TRBV5-4; 8 bases map to TRBD1. After removal of 3 bases from V and 1 base from J, the junction contained 3 bases not matched to a gene. Germline loops: CDR1 SGHNT, CDR2 YYREEE (reference sequence). This CDR3 region has 15 residues. The CDR3 loop is CASSSRTGSYNEQFF. The CDR3 DNA reads as TGTGCCAGCAGCTCTAGGACAGGGTCCTACAATGAGCAGTTCTTC. The variable domain in full, with the rest retrieved from reference TRBV5-4 and TRBJ2-1, is ETGVTQSPTHLIKTRGQQVTLRCSSQSGHNTVSWYQQALGQGPQFIFQYYREEENGRGNFPPRFSGLQFPNYSSELNVNALELDDSALYLCASSSRTGSYNEQFFGPGTRLTVL.

The rearrangement links TRBV18 to TRBJ1-5, with TRBD1 matching 7 bases. The CDR3 spans 14 residues. With 4 bases clipped from V and 5 bases from J, the junction kept 5 bases outside the gene matches. Germline assignment: CDR1 KGHSH and CDR2 LQKENI. The CDR3 DNA reads TGTGCCAGCTCACTGACAGGGTTCGATCAGCCCCAGCATTTT. Translated, it gives CASSLTGFDQPQHF.

V usage is TRBV19 and J usage is TRBJ2-7; 15 positions agree with TRBD2. The V and J ends lost 5 bases and 0 bases, in that order; junction bases with no gene match: 8. The CDR3 is made up of 18 amino acids. In germline, CDR1 is LNHDA, CDR2 SQIVND (reference sequence). The CDR3 is CASSQGTSGRFFSYEQYF. The CDR3 region has the DNA TGTGCCAGTAGTCAAGGGACTAGCGGGAGGTTCTTCTCCTACGAGCAGTACTTC. Filled out from reference TRBV19 and TRBJ2-7, the complete variable domain reads DGGITQSPKYLFRKEGQNVTLSCEQNLNHDAMYWYRQDPGQGLRLIYYSQIVNDFQKGDIAEGYSVSREKKESFPLTVTSAQKNPTAFYLCASSQGTSGRFFSYEQYFGPGTRLTVT.

The chain uses TRBV11-2 and TRBJ2-2; D ambiguous. Trimming shortened V by 5 bases and J by 4 bases, and 8 bases separated the two germline ends. The germline gives CDR1 SGHAT, CDR2 FQNNGV. The CDR3 sequence is 13 residues long. The CDR3 DNA follows: TGTGCCAGCAGCCCACACCTCACCGGGGAGCTGTTTTTT. This encodes CASSPHLTGELFF.

The chain combines TRBV19 with TRBJ1-4; possibly TRBD1 for D (5 bases). The length of the CDR3 is 15 residues. Between the trimmed V and J ends, which lost 6 bases and 7 bases, there was a span of 18 bases. Germline lookup yields CDR1 LNHDA and CDR2 SQIVND (reference sequence). The CDR3 coding sequence is TGTGCCAGTAGAAAGGGAGGGACGTCTTCTGAAAAACTGTTTTTT. As protein: CASRKGGTSSEKLFF.

The chain carries TRBV10-2 and TRBJ2-2; TRBD1 matches 7 bases. Germline V gives CDR1 WSHSY, CDR2 SAAADI. V lost 0 bases and J lost 5; bases outside the gene matches: 6. There are 16 residues in the CDR3. CDR3 region: CASSESDRVWTGELFF. The CDR3 coding sequence is TGCGCCAGCAGTGAGTCTGACAGGGTATGGACCGGGGAGCTGTTTTTT.

V and J are TRBV10-3 and TRBJ2-1; TRBD2 aligns across 13 bases. Germline CDR1 ENHRY, CDR2 SYGVKD. The CDR3 spans 15 residues. The V and J ends lost 7 bases and 4 bases, in that order; junction bases with no gene match: 4. The CDR3 region is CAITRLAGGYNEQFF. The CDR3 region has the DNA TGTGCCATCACCCGACTAGCGGGGGGATACAATGAGCAGTTCTTC.

V and J are TRBV7-3 and TRBJ1-1; D may be TRBD1 (6 bases). Trimming shortened V by 5 bases and J by 0 bases, and 10 bases separated the two germline ends. This CDR3 has 14 residues. Germline CDR1 SGHTA, CDR2 FQGTGA. The chain's CDR3 is CASSQGTLNTEAFF. The CDR3 nucleotides read TGTGCCAGCAGCCAGGGGACATTGAACACTGAAGCTTTCTTT.

This rearrangement joins TRBV25-1 to TRBJ2-2; maybe TRBD1 (5 bases). Deletions cut 4 bases from V and 2 bases from J, with 11 bases between. CDR3 length: 15 residues. Germline assignment: CDR1 MGHDK and CDR2 SYGVNS. DNA for the CDR3: TGTGCCAGCAGTGTAAAGACAGATAACACCGGGGAGCTGTTTTTT. This codes for CASSVKTDNTGELFF.

This clone was observed a few times. This chain links TRBV7-2 with TRBJ2-3; the D gene is possibly TRBD1 (5 bases). Germline CDR1 reads SGHTA; CDR2 reads FQGNSA. The CDR3 has 15 residues. V dropped 5 bases and J dropped 1 base, with 13 bases sitting between them. CDR3 sequence: CASSPDSLGTDTQYF. CDR3 coding DNA: TGTGCCAGCAGCCCCGACAGCCTCGGCACAGATACGCAGTATTTT.

The chain combines TRBV18 with TRBJ1-1; D is undetermined. Germline values: CDR1 KGHSH, CDR2 LQKENI. V was cut by 4 bases and J by 6 bases, with 15 bases left in between. The CDR3 covers 14 residues. DNA for the CDR3: TGTGCCAGCTCACAAGGGAGGGATGGGTCTGAAGCTTTCTTT. Its translation is CASSQGRDGSEAFF.

The chain recombines TRBV7-8 with TRBJ1-2, with TRBD1 matching over 8 bases. The CDR3 loop spans 17 amino acids. The germline CDR1 and CDR2 sequences are SGHVS and FQNEAQ. J lost 6 bases, V lost 5 bases, and 17 bases had no gene match. As DNA, the CDR3 is TGTGCCAGCAGCGTCACATATGGACAGGGTGAGGAGGATGGCTACACCTTC. Its translation: CASSVTYGQGEEDGYTF.

The chain links TRBV19 to TRBJ2-7, with 8 bases matching TRBD1. The CDR3 has 14 residues. The germline V gene has CDR1 LNHDA and CDR2 SQIVND (reference sequence). J lost 2 bases, V lost 5 bases, and 5 bases had no gene match. The CDR3 loop reads CASSDRGKTYEQYF. As DNA, the CDR3 is TGTGCCAGTAGTGACAGGGGCAAGACCTACGAGCAGTACTTC.

J is TRBJ1-1 and V is TRBV15, with no clear D. This CDR3 comprises 16 residues. V was shortened by 0 bases and J by 4 bases, with 15 bases between the two germline ends. Germline lookup yields CDR1 LNHNV and CDR2 YYDKDF (reference sequence). The CDR3 sequence: CATSRDRAARFTEAFF. Here the CDR3 DNA reads TGTGCCACCAGCAGAGATCGAGCCGCCAGGTTCACTGAAGCTTTCTTT.

This clone was detected only once. The rearrangement joins TRBV6-1 to TRBJ2-5; maybe TRBD2 (7 bases). The J call may be faulty, since TRBJ2-7 better matches the DNA end. The CDR3 is 13 residues long. Germline CDR1 reads MNHNS; CDR2 reads SASEGT. The CDR3 is CASSWEGGYEQYF. The CDR3 DNA sequence: TGTGCCAGCAGTTGGGAGGGGGGCTACGAGCAGTACTTC.

CDR3 coding DNA: TGCGCCAGCAGCTTGATCGGACTCGTTCGGGGTGAGCAGTACTTC. Encoded protein: CASSLIGLVRGEQYF. V gene TRBV5-1 combines with J gene TRBJ2-7, with D possibly being TRBD2 (5 bases). The CDR3 is made up of 15 amino acids. Looked up from germline, CDR1 is SGHRS and CDR2 is YFSETQ. Trimming removed 1 base from V and 7 bases from J, with 18 bases in between.

The chain combines TRBV10-2 with TRBJ1-1; D is undetermined. The germline gives CDR1 WSHSY, CDR2 SAAADI. V lost 5 bases, J lost 0 bases, and 19 bases lay in between. This CDR3 spans 17 amino acids. In nucleotides, the CDR3 is TGCGCCAGCAGTCTCCCAGTTAGTAGCCTGATGAACACTGAAGCTTTCTTT. This sequence encodes CASSLPVSSLMNTEAFF.

CDR3 region: CAWSVGYGEKEKLFF. The CDR3 nucleotides are TGTGCCTGGAGTGTAGGCTACGGGGAGAAAGAAAAACTGTTTTTT. The gene calls are TRBV30 and TRBJ1-4; D ambiguous. Trimming cost V 0 bases and J 8 bases, with 16 bases left between them. Germline lookup yields CDR1 GTSNPN and CDR2 SVGIG (reference sequence). This CDR3 region has 15 residues.

In this sample, this clone turned up a few times. CDR3 nucleotides: TGTGCCAGTAGTATAGGGGGGGCGGGGGCTATGCATGAGCAGTTCTTC. Its protein product is CASSIGGAGAMHEQFF. This rearrangement joins TRBV19 to TRBJ2-1; the D gene is possibly TRBD2 (7 bases). The CDR3 loop spans 16 amino acids. Per the germline V gene, CDR1 is LNHDA and CDR2 is SQIVND (reference sequence). V was clipped by 1 base and J by 8 bases, with 18 bases between them.

The sample holds a few counts of this clone. The chain uses TRBV4-3 and TRBJ2-7, with D possibly being TRBD2 (6 bases). Germline V gene lookup returns CDR1 LGHNA and CDR2 YSLEER. The CDR3 has 16 residues. With 3 bases removed from V and 6 bases from J, the gap between germline ends came to 21 bases. The CDR3 is CASSQAEAGPGGEQYF. CDR3 DNA: TGCGCCAGCAGCCAGGCTGAAGCAGGGCCCGGGGGCGAGCAGTACTTC.

CDR3: CASSPLGQGGGTQYF. Written as DNA, the CDR3 is TGTGCCAGCAGTCCCTTGGGACAGGGGGGAGGGACCCAGTACTTC. The chain joins TRBV6-5 to TRBJ2-5, with 11 positions matching TRBD1. The CDR3 totals 15 residues. Germline lookup yields CDR1 MNHEY and CDR2 SVGAGI. The trim removed 5 bases at V and 7 bases at J, leaving 9 bases unmatched.

The chain is built from TRBV11-2 and TRBJ2-2; no reliable D call. Germline loops: CDR1 SGHAT, CDR2 FQNNGV. V shed 5 bases and J shed 2 bases, with 9 bases lying between them. The CDR3 is 14 residues long. CDR3 residues: CASSQQRNTGELFF. The CDR3 DNA is TGTGCCAGCAGCCAACAGAGAAACACCGGGGAGCTGTTTTTT.

A few counts support this clone. V is TRBV6-5 and J is TRBJ1-1; D uncertain. V lost 6 bases and J 5 bases, leaving 10 bases between the germline ends. Germline-derived CDR1 and CDR2 are MNHEY and SVGAGI. CDR3 size: 12 residues. CDR3 region: CASRERGTEAFF. CDR3 in DNA: TGTGCCAGCAGGGAACGGGGAACTGAAGCTTTCTTT.

This rearrangement joins TRBV11-3 to TRBJ2-1; TRBD2 agrees at 11 bases. The V gene's germline CDR1 is SGHNT and CDR2 YENEEA. The CDR3 is 20 amino acids. The V segment lost 5 bases and the J segment 1 base; nucleotides outside the gene matches: 16. The CDR3 coding sequence is TGTGCCAGCAGCCCTTACTACCGGACTAGCGGGTCTAGGTCCTACAATGAGCAGTTCTTC. Its translation: CASSPYYRTSGSRSYNEQFF. Looking up the rest from reference TRBV11-3 and TRBJ2-1 gives the full variable domain: EAGVVQSPRYKIIEKKQPVAFWCNPISGHNTLYWYLQNLGQGPELLIRYENEEAVDDSQLPKDRFSAERLKGVDSTLKIQPAELGDSAVYLCASSPYYRTSGSRSYNEQFFGPGTRLTVL.

The chain uses TRBV2 and TRBJ2-7, with 12 bases matching TRBD1. This CDR3 region has 15 residues. Germline V gives CDR1 SNHLY, CDR2 FYNNEI. Trimming at V came to 6 bases and at J to 6 bases, leaving 9 bases not matched to a gene. CDR3: CASRTGTGGLSEQYF. The CDR3 DNA follows: TGTGCCAGCAGGACCGGGACAGGGGGCCTTAGCGAGCAGTACTTC.

This chain joins TRBV2 and TRBJ2-1, with a tentative D call TRBD2 (6 bases). V was cut by 6 bases and J by 0 bases, with 15 bases left in between. This CDR3 spans 16 amino acids. Germline lookup yields CDR1 SNHLY and CDR2 FYNNEI. This CDR3 is CASSSTRGYSYNEQFF. The CDR3 DNA reads as TGTGCCAGCAGCTCGACTAGAGGCTACTCCTACAATGAGCAGTTCTTC.

The CDR3 DNA is TGTGCCAGCAGCTTATTTCAGAACTCCTACAATGAGCAGTTCTTC. Protein product: CASSLFQNSYNEQFF. J is TRBJ2-1 and V is TRBV7-6; D unresolved. The CDR3 length is 15 residues. Trimming shortened V by 2 bases and J by 0 bases, and 8 bases separated the two germline ends. Germline V CDR1 and CDR2: SGHVS, FNYEAQ. Drawing the rest from reference TRBV7-6 and TRBJ2-1, the complete variable domain is GAGVSQSPRYKVTKRGQDVALRCDPISGHVSLYWYRQALGQGPEFLTYFNYEAQQDKSGLPNDRFSAERPEGSISTLTIQRTEQRDSAMYRCASSLFQNSYNEQFFGPGTRLTVL.

This chain joins TRBV10-2 and TRBJ2-7; TRBD2 matches at 10 bases. CDR3 size: 15 residues. The germline CDR1 and CDR2 sequences are WSHSY and SAAADI. With 8 bases clipped from V and 3 bases from J, the junction kept 10 bases outside the gene matches. CDR3 amino acids: CASYWTSGGFYEQYF. For the CDR3, the DNA is TGCGCCAGCTACTGGACTAGCGGCGGATTCTACGAGCAGTACTTC.